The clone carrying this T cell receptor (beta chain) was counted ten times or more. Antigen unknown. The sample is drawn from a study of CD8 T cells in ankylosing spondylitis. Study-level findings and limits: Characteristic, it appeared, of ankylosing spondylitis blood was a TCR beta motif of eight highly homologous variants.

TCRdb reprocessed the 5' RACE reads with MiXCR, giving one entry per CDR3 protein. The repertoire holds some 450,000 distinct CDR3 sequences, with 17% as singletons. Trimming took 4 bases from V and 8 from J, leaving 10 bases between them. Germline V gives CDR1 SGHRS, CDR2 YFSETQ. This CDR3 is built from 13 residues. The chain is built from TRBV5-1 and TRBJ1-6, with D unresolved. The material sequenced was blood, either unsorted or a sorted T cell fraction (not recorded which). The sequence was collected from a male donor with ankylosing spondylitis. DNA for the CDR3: TGCGCCAGCAGCCCTGCCCCCGATTCACCCCTCCACTTT. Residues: CASSPAPDSPLHF.